These 15 T cell receptor beta chains came from one sample sequenced in a study of cytomegalovirus exposure and HLA in healthy donors. Use of 60 Vbeta and 13 Jbeta primers characterized the PCR. Produced via immunoSEQ multiplex PCR; TCRdb's table is partial and in-frame only. Of some 100,000 clones in the sample, about 74% are singletons; the top ten hold 4.8%. The sample consisted of PBMCs. These receptors were obtained from a woman aged 18-30 years in good health and CMV-seropositive.

The chain combines TRBV9 with TRBJ2-3, with D tentatively TRBD1 (5 bases). The V end lost 4 bases, the J end lost 5 bases, and 11 bases lay between the germline ends. CDR1 and CDR2 from the germline V gene are SGDLS and YYNGEE. This CDR3 has 13 residues. The CDR3 here is CASSQGGVDTQYF. The CDR3 DNA reads TGTGCCAGCAGCCAGGGTGGGGTAGATACGCAGTATTTT.

The chain uses TRBV29-1 and TRBJ1-2, with 7 bases fitting TRBD1. Germline CDR1 SQVTM, CDR2 ANQGSEA. The CDR3 runs to 13 residues. With 4 bases clipped from V and 5 bases from J, the junction kept 7 bases outside the gene matches. CDR3 protein: CSVGQTGNYGYTF. The DNA of the CDR3 is TGCAGCGTTGGACAGACAGGGAATTATGGCTACACCTTC. The whole variable domain, remainder taken from reference TRBV29-1 and TRBJ1-2, is SAVISQKPSRDICQRGTSLTIQCQVDSQVTMMFWYRQQPGQSLTLIATANQGSEATYESGFVIDKFPISRPNLTFSTLTVSNMSPEDSSIYLCSVGQTGNYGYTFGSGTRLTVV.

The V and J genes are TRBV6-4 and TRBJ2-7; 10 bases match TRBD2. CDR3 length: 16 residues. Trimming removed 2 bases from V and 2 bases from J; junction bases left unmatched: 6. Per the germline V gene, CDR1 is MRHNA and CDR2 is SNTAGT. The CDR3 nucleotides read TGTGCCAGCAGTGACATAGGGAGCGGGAGGGCCTACGAGCAGTACTTC. Its protein product is CASSDIGSGRAYEQYF.

The chain recombines TRBV13 with TRBJ2-1; TRBD2 aligns across 12 bases. The CDR3 covers 15 residues. CDR1 is PRHDT and CDR2 is FYEKMQ in the germline V gene (reference sequence). Trimming at V came to 2 bases and at J to 8 bases, leaving 4 bases not matched to a gene. The CDR3 reads CASSLRLAGADEQFF. The CDR3 bases are TGTGCCAGCAGCTTAAGACTAGCGGGAGCGGATGAGCAGTTCTTC.

This clone was observed once. The chain recombines TRBV19 with TRBJ2-5, with a possible D match to TRBD2 (6 bases). The CDR3 covers 16 residues. V was cut by 1 base and J by 3 bases, with 15 bases left in between. Germline CDR1 LNHDA, CDR2 SQIVND (reference sequence). CDR3 sequence: CASSIASGLLKETQYF. The CDR3 region has the DNA TGTGCCAGTAGTATAGCATCGGGACTCCTCAAAGAGACCCAGTACTTC. The entire variable domain, with the rest obtained from reference TRBV19 and TRBJ2-5, is as follows: DGGITQSPKYLFRKEGQNVTLSCEQNLNHDAMYWYRQDPGQGLRLIYYSQIVNDFQKGDIAEGYSVSREKKESFPLTVTSAQKNPTAFYLCASSIASGLLKETQYFGPGTRLLVL.

V usage is TRBV4-2 and J usage is TRBJ2-5, with 14 nucleotides matching TRBD2. V shed 1 base, J shed 3 bases, and the junction held 1 base outside the gene matches. CDR3 length equals 16 residues. Germline CDR1 and CDR2: LGHNA and YNFKEQ. The CDR3 loop reads CASSQGLAGGEETQYF. The CDR3 DNA reads TGTGCCAGCAGCCAAGGACTAGCGGGAGGGGAAGAGACCCAGTACTTC.

The J gene is TRBJ2-5, the V gene TRBV5-4, with 11 bases that match TRBD1. Germline assignment: CDR1 SGHNT and CDR2 YYREEE (reference sequence). The V gene end was trimmed by 5 bases and the J gene end by 2 bases; junction bases not matched to a gene: 5. CDR3 length: 15 amino acids. The CDR3 sequence: CASRPGTGGQETQYF. CDR3 sequence (DNA): TGTGCCAGCAGACCCGGGACAGGGGGGCAAGAGACCCAGTACTTC.

This chain uses TRBV11-2 with TRBJ2-3, with D perhaps TRBD2 (7 bases). The V gene lost 3 bases and the J gene lost 1 base, with 20 bases spanning the gap. Germline-derived CDR1 and CDR2 are SGHAT and FQNNGV. The CDR3 contains 18 residues. CDR3 sequence reads: CASSLGVGGDAGTDTQYF. The CDR3 DNA reads as TGTGCCAGCAGCTTGGGTGTAGGGGGGGACGCGGGCACAGATACGCAGTATTTT.

CDR3 amino acids: CASSQDWETSGDTQYF. The CDR3 bases are TGTGCCAGCAGCCAAGATTGGGAGACTAGCGGGGATACGCAGTATTTT. The chain couples TRBV14 to TRBJ2-3; 10 bases line up with TRBD2. Trimming cost V 0 bases and J 6 bases; bases outside gene matches: 6. This CDR3 region has 16 residues. The germline CDR1 and CDR2 sequences are SGHDN and FVKESK. The full variable domain, rest sourced from reference TRBV14 and TRBJ2-3, is EAGVTQFPSHSVIEKGQTVTLRCDPISGHDNLYWYRRVMGKEIKFLLHFVKESKQDESGMPNNRFLAERTGGTYSTLKVQPAELEDSGVYFCASSQDWETSGDTQYFGPGTRLTVL.

V and J are TRBV4-3 and TRBJ2-6; possibly TRBD1 for D (6 bases). Trimming took off 4 bases at V and 2 bases at J, with 12 bases between the two ends. Germline V gene lookup returns CDR1 LGHNA and CDR2 YSLEER. This CDR3 comprises 16 residues. CDR3 protein: CASSPTSGAGANVLTF. CDR3 sequence (DNA): TGCGCCAGCAGCCCAACCTCAGGGGCTGGGGCCAACGTCCTGACTTTC.

The sample holds one count of this clone. The V gene is TRBV7-9, the J gene TRBJ2-2; weak D call: TRBD1 (6 bases). CDR3 length: 13 amino acids. Trimming pared 5 bases from V and 5 bases from J, leaving 9 bases between. Per the germline V gene, CDR1 is SEHNR and CDR2 is FQNEAQ (reference sequence). The CDR3 region has the DNA TGTGCCAGCAGCCAGGACAGAACCGGGGAGCTGTTTTTT. Its protein is CASSQDRTGELFF.

V usage is TRBV6-4 and J usage is TRBJ1-1; D gene unclear. Germline CDR1 is MRHNA and CDR2 is SNTAGT. Trimming left V 4 bases short and J 3 bases short, with 15 bases between. This CDR3 has 15 residues. The CDR3 region is CASSVSFPADTEAFF. CDR3 DNA: TGTGCCAGCAGTGTTTCCTTCCCGGCGGACACTGAAGCTTTCTTT.

This clone has just a few counts. J is TRBJ1-4 and V is TRBV7-2; D unclear. The CDR3 totals 13 residues. CDR1 is SGHTA, CDR2 FQGNSA, per germline. The V end lost 1 base, the J end lost 8 bases, and 8 bases lay between the germline ends. CDR3 sequence reads: CASSLGQREKLFF. The CDR3 DNA reads as TGTGCCAGCAGCTTAGGCCAGCGGGAAAAACTGTTTTTT.

This chain connects TRBV29-1 to TRBJ1-1, with 9 bases aligning to TRBD1. This CDR3 comprises 16 residues. The V gene end was trimmed by 4 bases and the J gene end by 1 base; junction bases not matched to a gene: 10. Per the germline V gene, CDR1 is SQVTM and CDR2 is ANQGSEA. CDR3 in DNA: TGCAGCGTTGTGGGGATTTGGGACAGGGCGAACACTGAAGCTTTCTTT. Its translation is CSVVGIWDRANTEAFF.

This clone showed up just a few times. CDR3 residues: CASSTTGGSSFNQPQHF. CDR3 nucleotides: TGTGCCAGTAGTACTACAGGGGGAAGCTCCTTCAATCAGCCCCAGCATTTT. The chain carries TRBV19 and TRBJ1-5, with TRBD1 matching over 8 bases. The CDR3 loop spans 17 amino acids. CDR1 is LNHDA, CDR2 SQIVND, per germline (reference sequence). After removal of 4 bases from V and 3 bases from J, the junction contained 11 bases not matched to a gene.